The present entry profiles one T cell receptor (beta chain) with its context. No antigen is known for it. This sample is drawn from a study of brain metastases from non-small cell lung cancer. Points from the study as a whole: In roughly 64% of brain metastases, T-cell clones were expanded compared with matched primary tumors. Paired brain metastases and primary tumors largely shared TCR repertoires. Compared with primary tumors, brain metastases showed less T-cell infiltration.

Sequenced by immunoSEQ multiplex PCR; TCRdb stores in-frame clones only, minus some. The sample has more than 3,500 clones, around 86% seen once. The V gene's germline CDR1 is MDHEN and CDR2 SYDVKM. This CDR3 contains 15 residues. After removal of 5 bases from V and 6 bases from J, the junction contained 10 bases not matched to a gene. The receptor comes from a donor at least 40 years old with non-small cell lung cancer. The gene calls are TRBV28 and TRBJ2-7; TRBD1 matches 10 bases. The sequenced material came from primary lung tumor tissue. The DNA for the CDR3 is TGTGCCAGCAGTCCCCCGGGACAGGGGCTGGCCGAGCAGTACTTC. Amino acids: CASSPPGQGLAEQYF.